Below, 24 T cell receptor beta chains from the same sample are listed, as sequenced in a study of CD8+CD57+ T cells in acquired aplastic anemia. Template material for TCR beta VDJ and CDR3 profiling consisted of genomic DNA. One entry per CDR3 protein results from TCRdb running MiXCR on the reads. The top ten clones hold approximately 8% of a sample with roughly 260,000 distinct CDR3 sequences, approximately 45% of them seen once. An expansion of CD8+CD57+ cells by flow cytometry had been shown in patients chosen for sequencing. The sample consisted of sorted CD4+, CD8+, or CD8+CD57+ T cells (not recorded which) from PBMCs. Every receptor here comes from a human donor with aplastic anemia.

The V gene is TRBV30, the J gene TRBJ2-7, with a weak D call TRBD1 (7 bases). Germline loops: CDR1 GTSNPN, CDR2 SVGIG (reference sequence). CDR3 size: 12 residues. The V end was cut by 8 bases, the J end by 4 bases, with 15 bases between. CDR3 sequence reads: CALKQGRYEQYF. The CDR3, as DNA: TGTGCCCTGAAACAGGGGAGGTACGAGCAGTACTTC.

The CDR3 sequence: CASSLETGGYTF. CDR3 nucleotides: TGCGCCAGCAGCTTGGAAACAGGAGGCTACACCTTC. The V gene is TRBV5-1, the J gene TRBJ1-2, with TRBD1 as a possible D gene (5 bases). This CDR3 is built from 12 residues. Trimming pared 0 bases from V and 8 bases from J, leaving 8 bases between. Germline loops: CDR1 SGHRS, CDR2 YFSETQ. Based on the CDR3 plus reference TRBV5-1 and TRBJ1-2, the full variable domain is KAGVTQTPRYLIKTRGQQVTLSCSPISGHRSVSWYQQTPGQGLQFLFEYFSETQRNKGNFPGRFSGRQFSNSRSEMNVSTLELGDSALYLCASSLETGGYTFGSGTRLTVV.

The V gene is TRBV7-9, the J gene TRBJ2-7, with D perhaps given as TRBD1 or TRBD2 (5 bases each). The CDR3 has 13 residues. Germline lookup yields CDR1 SEHNR and CDR2 FQNEAQ (reference sequence). V dropped 1 base and J dropped 3 bases, with 7 bases sitting between them. This CDR3 reads CASSLGGDYEQYV. The CDR3 DNA reads TGTGCCAGCAGCTTAGGAGGGGACTACGAGCAGTACGTC.

The rearrangement links TRBV7-2 to TRBJ1-2; D is perhaps TRBD1 (6 bases). Looked up from germline, CDR1 is SGHTA and CDR2 is FQGNSA. Trimming removed 0 bases at V and 0 bases at J, with 17 bases between. The CDR3 runs to 18 residues. The CDR3 reads CASSLAYRDVNPNYGYTF. CDR3 in DNA: TGTGCCAGCAGCTTAGCCTACAGGGACGTAAACCCTAACTATGGCTACACCTTC.

The chain recombines TRBV5-6 with TRBJ2-2, with D unclear. Trimming cost V 0 bases and J 0 bases, with 6 bases left between them. CDR3 length: 15 residues. CDR1 and CDR2 from the germline V gene are SGHDT and YYEEEE. The chain's CDR3 is CASSLAPANTGELFF. The CDR3 region has the DNA TGTGCCAGCAGCTTGGCCCCCGCGAACACCGGGGAGCTGTTTTTT.

The chain uses TRBV19 and TRBJ2-3, with a weak D call TRBD2 (6 bases). This CDR3 has 13 amino acids. Trimming shortened V by 7 bases and J by 1 base, and 9 bases separated the two germline ends. CDR1 is LNHDA, CDR2 SQIVND, per germline (reference sequence). CDR3 protein: CASTGEGTDTQYF. CDR3 in DNA: TGTGCCAGTACGGGAGAGGGCACAGATACGCAGTATTTT.

This clonotype was seen repeatedly, ten times or more. The chain recombines TRBV20-1 with TRBJ1-1, with D maybe TRBD1 (5 bases). The CDR3 consists of 12 residues. Trimming took 5 bases from V and 6 from J, leaving 13 bases between them. Germline assignment: CDR1 DFQATT and CDR2 SNEGSKA (reference sequence). CDR3 in DNA: TGCAGTGCTGACGGGGGTTGGGCTGAAGCTTTCTTT. It codes for CSADGGWAEAFF.

The rearrangement uses TRBV20-1 and TRBJ1-2; TRBD1 might be the D (6 bases). Looked up from germline, CDR1 is DFQATT and CDR2 is SNEGSKA (reference sequence). The CDR3 loop spans 15 amino acids. V lost 0 bases to trimming and J lost 4 bases, with 15 bases between them. The CDR3 region has the DNA TGCAGTGCTAGAGACACGGACAGTGGGTTCTATGGCTACACCTTC. Translating gives CSARDTDSGFYGYTF.

Many counts were recorded for this clonotype. V usage is TRBV6-5 and J usage is TRBJ2-5; TRBD1 is a possible D gene (5 bases). The V end lost 0 bases, the J end lost 5 bases, and 10 bases lay between the germline ends. The CDR3 consists of 14 residues. Germline CDR1 is MNHEY and CDR2 is SVGAGI. CDR3 DNA: TGTGCCAGCAGTTACTCATCAGGGATGGAGACCCAGTACTTC. Translation: CASSYSSGMETQYF.

In this sample, this clonotype turned up a few times. The V gene is TRBV10-3, the J gene TRBJ1-2; D might be TRBD1 (6 bases). Germline CDR1 and CDR2: ENHRY and SYGVKD. The CDR3 runs 13 residues. V shed 2 bases and J shed 8 bases, with 12 bases lying between them. The CDR3 reads CAISEPAGDGYTF. CDR3 in DNA: TGTGCCATCAGTGAGCCGGCAGGGGACGGCTACACCTTC.

On this clonotype itself: Relative to the germline gene, one junction end is altered; a read error may explain this. V and J are TRBV30 and TRBJ1-4; no reliable D call. The CDR3 has 11 amino acids. CDR1 is GTSNPN, CDR2 SVGIG, per germline (reference sequence). The CDR3 DNA sequence: TGTGCCTGGAGTGTAGATGAAAGACTGTTTTTT. Encoded protein: CAWSVDERLFF.

There are many counts of this clonotype. The chain couples TRBV7-8 to TRBJ2-3; 11 bases are shared with TRBD2. This CDR3 spans 17 amino acids. The junction had 5 bases not matched to a gene; V was cut back by 1 base and J by 2 bases. Germline loops: CDR1 SGHVS, CDR2 FQNEAQ. The CDR3 sequence: CASSLDGLAGITDTQYF. The CDR3 DNA sequence: TGTGCCAGCAGCTTAGATGGACTAGCGGGCATCACAGATACGCAGTATTTT.

V gene TRBV4-3 combines with J gene TRBJ1-1; TRBD1 matches at 7 bases. V shed 1 base and J 0 bases; nucleotides not matched to a gene: 11. The CDR3 is made up of 18 amino acids. The germline V gene has CDR1 LGHNA and CDR2 YSLEER. The CDR3 region is CASSQATSGTAMNTEAFF. The CDR3 region has the DNA TGCGCCAGCAGCCAAGCGACATCCGGGACAGCTATGAACACTGAAGCTTTCTTT.

There are many counts of this clonotype. This rearrangement joins TRBV7-8 to TRBJ2-7, with D perhaps TRBD2 (6 bases). In germline, CDR1 is SGHVS, CDR2 FQNEAQ. V was pared by 5 bases and J by 0 bases, with 14 bases between. CDR3 length: 15 amino acids. The CDR3 nucleotides are TGTGCCAGCAGCCCGGGACTTTTAAGCTCCTACGAGCAGTACTTC. Encoded protein: CASSPGLLSSYEQYF.

A word on this clonotype: This may be a read error, as it is one base from a much larger clone. The chain joins TRBV7-9 to TRBJ1-1; D ambiguous. The germline V gene has CDR1 SEHNR and CDR2 FQNEAQ (reference sequence). The CDR3 covers 14 residues. The CDR3 DNA reads TGTGCCAGCAGCGTAGACACTCCGAACGCTGAAGCTTTCTTT. It specifies CASSVDTPNAEAFF.

This clonotype has only a few counts. V is TRBV6-1 and J is TRBJ1-2, with TRBD1 as a possible D gene (5 bases). The V gene's germline CDR1 is MNHNS and CDR2 SASEGT. The V and J ends lost 4 bases and 8 bases respectively, with 17 bases between them. There are 14 residues in the CDR3. The CDR3 spells CASSGKGEVGGYTF. The CDR3 DNA reads as TGTGCCAGCAGTGGGAAAGGGGAGGTCGGAGGCTACACCTTC.

In DNA form, the CDR3 reads TGTGCCAGCTCACCACGGGACCGGAGCTCTGGAAACACCATATATTTT. Protein: CASSPRDRSSGNTIYF. The chain has TRBV5-8 and TRBJ1-3; tentatively, D is TRBD1 (5 bases). The CDR3 length is 16 residues. The V and J ends lost 7 bases and 0 bases respectively, with 17 bases between them. From germline, CDR1 is SGHTS and CDR2 YDEGEE. The whole variable domain, remainder taken from reference TRBV5-8 and TRBJ1-3, is EAGVTQSPTHLIKTRGQQATLRCSPISGHTSVYWYQQALGLGLQFLLWYDEGEERNRGNFPPRFSGRQFPNYSSELNVNALELEDSALYLCASSPRDRSSGNTIYFGEGSWLTVV.

V is TRBV15 and J is TRBJ1-2, with 7 bases identical to TRBD1. The CDR3 runs 13 residues. CDR1 is LNHNV and CDR2 is YYDKDF in the germline V gene (reference sequence). J lost 8 bases, V lost 7 bases, and 10 bases had no gene match. The CDR3 DNA sequence: TGTGCCACCAAGGGGGCGCCAAGTTCAGGCTACACCTTC. Residues: CATKGAPSSGYTF. Complete variable domain (other parts from reference TRBV15 and TRBJ1-2): DAMVIQNPRYQVTQFGKPVTLSCSQTLNHNVMYWYQQKSSQAPKLLFHYYDKDFNNEADTPDNFQSRRPNTSFCFLDIRSPGLGDTAMYLCATKGAPSSGYTFGSGTRLTVV.

V and J are TRBV28 and TRBJ1-1; perhaps TRBD1 as D (6 bases). With 5 bases removed from V and 2 bases from J, the gap between germline ends came to 15 bases. Germline lookup yields CDR1 MDHEN and CDR2 SYDVKM. CDR3 length: 15 residues. CDR3 DNA sequence: TGTGCCAGCAGTACCCCTCGGACAGCCAACACTGAAGCTTTCTTT. Amino acid sequence: CASSTPRTANTEAFF. The full variable domain, its missing parts supplied by reference TRBV28 and TRBJ1-1, is DVKVTQSSRYLVKRTGEKVFLECVQDMDHENMFWYRQDPGLGLRLIYFSYDVKMKEKGDIPEGYSVSREKKERFSLILESASTNQTSMYLCASSTPRTANTEAFFGQGTRLTVV.

This chain links TRBV7-3 with TRBJ2-1; 8 bases agree with TRBD2. CDR1 is SGHTA and CDR2 is FQGTGA in the germline V gene. This CDR3 is built from 14 residues. V gave up 6 bases and J gave up 6 bases; unmatched junction bases: 7. The DNA of the CDR3 is TGTGCCAGCAGTGGTAGCGGGGCCCTCAATGAGCAGTTCTTC. This codes for CASSGSGALNEQFF.

The chain links TRBV9 to TRBJ2-7; D is perhaps TRBD2 (5 bases). The germline V gene encodes CDR1 SGDLS and CDR2 YYNGEE. The CDR3 runs to 13 residues. The germline V and J ends were trimmed by 4 bases and 3 bases, with 11 bases remaining between them. DNA of the CDR3: TGTGCCAGCAGCCAAGACGGGGTCTACGAGCAGTACTTC. The encoded protein is CASSQDGVYEQYF. The entire variable domain, with the rest obtained from reference TRBV9 and TRBJ2-7, is as follows: DSGVTQTPKHLITATGQRVTLRCSPRSGDLSVYWYQQSLDQGLQFLIQYYNGEERAKGNILERFSAQQFPDLHSELNLSSLELGDSALYFCASSQDGVYEQYFGPGTRLTVT.

The genes are TRBV10-3 and TRBJ2-1; the match to TRBD2 covers 9 bases. Germline CDR1 is ENHRY and CDR2 is SYGVKD. After removal of 4 bases from V and 9 bases from J, the junction contained 7 bases not matched to a gene. The CDR3 loop spans 14 amino acids. The CDR3 nucleotides read TGTGCCATCAGTGCGGCGGGGGGGATGGGTGAGCAGTTCTTC. The encoded protein is CAISAAGGMGEQFF.

This clonotype was detected many times. The J gene is TRBJ2-7, the V gene TRBV4-2; 11 bases map to TRBD2. Germline trimming cut 0 bases from V and 2 bases from J; bases unmatched to any gene: 3. Germline lookup yields CDR1 LGHNA and CDR2 YNFKEQ. This CDR3 has 16 amino acids. CDR3 in DNA: TGTGCCAGCAGCCAAGAACTAGCGGGAGCAACCTACGAGCAGTACTTC. The encoded protein is CASSQELAGATYEQYF.

This chain links TRBV20-1 with TRBJ2-3; tentative D call: TRBD2 (9 bases). Trimming stripped 5 bases from V and 2 bases from J, with 17 bases between. The CDR3 is 15 amino acids. Germline CDR1 reads DFQATT; CDR2 reads SNEGSKA (reference sequence). The CDR3 DNA reads TGCAGTGCTGACAGGGGCGGGGGGGACACAGATACGCAGTATTTT. As protein: CSADRGGGDTDTQYF.